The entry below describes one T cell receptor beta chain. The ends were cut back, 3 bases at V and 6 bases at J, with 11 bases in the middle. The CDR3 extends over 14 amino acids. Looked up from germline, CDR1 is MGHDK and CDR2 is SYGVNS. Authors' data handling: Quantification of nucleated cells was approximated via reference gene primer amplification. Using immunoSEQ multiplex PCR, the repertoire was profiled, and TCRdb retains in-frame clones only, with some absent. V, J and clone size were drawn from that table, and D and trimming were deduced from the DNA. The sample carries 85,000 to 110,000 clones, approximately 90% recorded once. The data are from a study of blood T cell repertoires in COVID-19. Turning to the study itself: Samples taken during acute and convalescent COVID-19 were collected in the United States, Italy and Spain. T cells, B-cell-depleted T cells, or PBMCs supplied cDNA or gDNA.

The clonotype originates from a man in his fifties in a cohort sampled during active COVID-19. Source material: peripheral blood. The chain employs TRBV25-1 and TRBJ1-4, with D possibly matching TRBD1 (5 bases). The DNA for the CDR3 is TGTGCCAGCAGTGAGGGTAGGACACATGAAAAACTGTTTTTT. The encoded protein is CASSEGRTHEKLFF.